Below, one T cell receptor (beta chain) is given with its context. The antigen remains undetermined. The sample originates from a study of cytomegalovirus exposure and HLA in healthy donors. Germline V gene lookup returns CDR1 MDHEN and CDR2 SYDVKM. Trimming pared 4 bases from V and 6 bases from J, leaving 11 bases between. CDR3 length: 13 residues. Broader study findings: The authors assumed roughly uniform sequencing depth across donors for presence/absence analyses. As a later analysis revealed, most CMV-associated TCR beta chains appeared HLA-restricted.

Primers included in the PCR were 60 Vbeta and 13 Jbeta primers. Original data processing: The count from a later analysis was 79 million or so unique TCR beta chains, some 11 million of them shared. Using immunoSEQ multiplex PCR, the repertoire was profiled, and TCRdb retains in-frame clones only, with some absent. D and trimming come from the DNA, and the V and J calls and clone size come from that table. Among approximately 120,000 clones listed, just under 75% were seen once. Material for sequencing was PBMCs. The gene calls are TRBV28 and TRBJ2-3; tentative D call: TRBD2 (6 bases). The source of this sequence is a man aged 55 to 70 in good health and CMV-seropositive. CDR3 DNA: TGTGCCAGCAGTTCAGCAGGGAGGGATACGCAGTATTTT. As protein: CASSSAGRDTQYF. The whole variable domain, remainder taken from reference TRBV28 and TRBJ2-3, is DVKVTQSSRYLVKRTGEKVFLECVQDMDHENMFWYRQDPGLGLRLIYFSYDVKMKEKGDIPEGYSVSREKKERFSLILESASTNQTSMYLCASSSAGRDTQYFGPGTRLTVL.